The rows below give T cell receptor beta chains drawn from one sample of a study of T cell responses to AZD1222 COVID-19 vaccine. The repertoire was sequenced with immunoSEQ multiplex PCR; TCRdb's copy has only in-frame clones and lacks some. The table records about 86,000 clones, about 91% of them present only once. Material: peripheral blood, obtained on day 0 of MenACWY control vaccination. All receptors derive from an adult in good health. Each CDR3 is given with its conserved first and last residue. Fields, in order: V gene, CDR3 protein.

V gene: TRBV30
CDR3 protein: CACLGQGNTEAFF

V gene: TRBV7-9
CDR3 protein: CASSTRLAGVSNEQFF

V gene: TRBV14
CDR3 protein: CASSQSSSYNSPLHF

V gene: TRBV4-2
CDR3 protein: CASSQREATNEKLFF

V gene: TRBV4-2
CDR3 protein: CASSQDPDRPNSPLHF

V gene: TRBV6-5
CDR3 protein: CASRPPGAAYYGYTF

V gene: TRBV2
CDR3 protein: CASSVAQMNTEAFF

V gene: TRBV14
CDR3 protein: CASSPHSGGWIDTQYF

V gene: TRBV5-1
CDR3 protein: CASSPPTGGGEKLFF

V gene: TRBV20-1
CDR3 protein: CSASIRSPHEQYF

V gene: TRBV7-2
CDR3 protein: CASSLERSPLHF

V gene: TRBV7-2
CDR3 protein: CASSLVASAEETQYF

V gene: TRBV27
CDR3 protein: CASSLSGGRGYTF

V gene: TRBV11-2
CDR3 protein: CASSSIPPGQGSGNTIYF

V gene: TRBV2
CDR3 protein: CASSSGTAYEQYF

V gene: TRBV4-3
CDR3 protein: CASSQDPGGGAGNEKLFF

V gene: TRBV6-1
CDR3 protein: CASSEARALFYGYTF

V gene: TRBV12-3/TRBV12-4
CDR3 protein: CASSLGTYEQYF

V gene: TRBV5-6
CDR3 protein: CASSFGASGGLGNNEQFF

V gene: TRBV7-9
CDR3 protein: CASSYRGQGANVLTF

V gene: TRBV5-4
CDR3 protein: CASSPPRGTGFYGYTF

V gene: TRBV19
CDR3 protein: CASNLVQGASGYTF

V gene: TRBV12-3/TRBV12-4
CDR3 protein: CASSRQGGYGYTF

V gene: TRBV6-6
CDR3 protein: CASARGVLNYGYTF

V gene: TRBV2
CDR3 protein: CASSETDGGHGYTF

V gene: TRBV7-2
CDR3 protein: CASSPRIATSGANVLTF

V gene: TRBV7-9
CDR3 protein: CASSLVGLAGHEQFF

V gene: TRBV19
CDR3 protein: CASSRPGENYGYTF

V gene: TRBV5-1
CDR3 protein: CASSLGQSYTEAFF

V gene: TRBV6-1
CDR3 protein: CASSEGGNQPQHF

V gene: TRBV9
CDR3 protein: CASSLGQGRNSPLHF

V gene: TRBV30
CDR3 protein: CAWSVAKIGSNQPQHF

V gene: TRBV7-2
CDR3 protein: CASSPGFLGSYGYTF

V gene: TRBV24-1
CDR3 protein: CATSDAGGAGGYNEQFF

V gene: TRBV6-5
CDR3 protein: CASRQGQSSYEQYF

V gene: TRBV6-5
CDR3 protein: CASSYARQGPYEQYF

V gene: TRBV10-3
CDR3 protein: CAISEQAGSNQPQHF

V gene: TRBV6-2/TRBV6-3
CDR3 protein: CASSYWGTHYEQYF

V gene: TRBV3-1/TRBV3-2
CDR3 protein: CASSQGRDHQPQHF

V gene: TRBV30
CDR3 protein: CAWSVDRSSGNTIYF